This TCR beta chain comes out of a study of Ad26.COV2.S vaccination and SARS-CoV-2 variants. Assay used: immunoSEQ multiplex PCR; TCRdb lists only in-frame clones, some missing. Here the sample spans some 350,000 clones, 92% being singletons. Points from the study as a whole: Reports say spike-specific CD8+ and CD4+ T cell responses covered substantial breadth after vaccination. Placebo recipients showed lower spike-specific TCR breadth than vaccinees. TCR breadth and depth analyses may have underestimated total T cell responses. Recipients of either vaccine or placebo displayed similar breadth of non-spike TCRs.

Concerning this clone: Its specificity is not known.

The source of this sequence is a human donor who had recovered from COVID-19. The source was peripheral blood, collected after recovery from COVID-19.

The CDR3 here is CASSLGPYNEQFF. CDR3 DNA sequence: TGTGCCAGCAGCTTAGGGCCTTACAATGAGCAGTTCTTC. The chain links TRBV7-2 to TRBJ2-1, with D hard to call. Trimming left V 1 base short and J 4 bases short, with 5 bases between. The CDR3 length is 13 residues. CDR1 is SGHTA and CDR2 is FQGNSA in the germline V gene.